The rows below give T cell receptor beta chains drawn from one sample of a study of T-cell reconstitution after alpha-beta-depleted transplantation in children. One entry per CDR3 protein results from TCRdb running MiXCR on the PCR reads. This sample has 750,000 to 950,000 distinct CDR3 sequences, with about 16% found just once. Sequencing was performed on PBMCs, mostly from graft donor cells, taken 360 days after TCRalphabeta/CD19-depleted stem cell transplant. The receptors shown here come from a male patient between 5 and 17 years old who had a stem cell transplant for acute lymphoblastic leukemia, so the T cells may come from the graft donor. The CDR3 runs from the conserved cysteine through the conserved F or W. D genes are given only for firm matches. A clone size is listed for some rows: how often the clone was seen (once, few, many), or a class if it is expanded.

>TRBV20-1|TRBD2|NA
CSAILAGVKTQYF
>TRBV20-1|NA|NA
CSASFSHKAKNIQYF
>TRBV18|NA|NA
CASSPLSPLYTEAFF
>TRBV7-4|NA|NA
CASIQNEGALLLWSGELFF
>TRBV12-3/TRBV12-4|NA|few
CASSSQQGRNTEAFF
>TRBV5-1|NA|many
CASSWANVLTF
>TRBV11-1|TRBD1|NA
CASRENPTGTGVTGELFF
>TRBV24-1|TRBD2|NA
CATSDLADLNTGELFF
>TRBV9|TRBD2|NA
CASSGEREKTYEQYF
>TRBV5-6|TRBD2|NA
CASSLFQGGNEQFF
>TRBV20-1|NA|few
CSARGTAYTEAFF
>TRBV4-2|TRBD2|many
CASSRRERGETQYF
>TRBV5-1|NA|NA
CASSLATGKDEQYF
>TRBV15|NA|many
CATSRDRGKQPQHF
>TRBV21-1|NA|NA
CASGKRGDRGIHEQYF
>TRBV20-1|NA|few
CSAREAYNKVGETQYF
>TRBV5-1|NA|NA
CASRGGPSAPEQFF